The T cell receptor (beta chain) described here comes from a study of blood T cell repertoires in COVID-19. In the authors' workflow: Scientists estimated how many nucleated cells there were by amplifying reference gene primers. Profiled with immunoSEQ multiplex PCR; TCRdb holds only in-frame clones, not every one. That table is the source of V, J and clone size, and D and trimming were worked out from the DNA. The table includes some 120,000 clones, roughly 90% detected once. CDR3 length equals 16 residues. After removal of 0 bases from V and 7 bases from J, the junction contained 8 bases not matched to a gene. The germline CDR1 and CDR2 sequences are SGDLS and YYNGEE.

Sequencing was carried out using peripheral blood. J is TRBJ2-1 and V is TRBV9; 9 nucleotides line up with TRBD2. The source of this sequence is a man between 45 and 60 years old with active COVID-19. The CDR3 here is CASSVGGGGAANEQFF. The CDR3 nucleotides are TGTGCCAGCAGCGTAGGCGGCGGGGGGGCCGCTAATGAGCAGTTCTTC.